This TCR beta chain appears in the sequencing data of a study of shared clonotypes between healthy human individuals. As handled by the study authors: Filtering of immunoSEQ junctional sequences could not match full-length read filtering. Here immunoSEQ multiplex PCR was the method, and the copy in TCRdb shows in-frame clones only, minus some. V and J calls and clone size follow that table, whereas D and trimming were derived from the DNA. The data contain some 690,000 clones, 80% to 95% of them singletons. All of the donors resided in Nashville, Tennessee, and each was a Caucasian adult. To make CD8 memory, CD45RO+ cells were put together with CCR7-negative CD45RA+ TemRA cells. This CDR3 spans 13 amino acids. Trimming left V 3 bases short and J 7 bases short, with 12 bases between. Germline CDR1 and CDR2: LNHDA and SQIVND (reference sequence).

The sample consisted of memory CD8+ T cells from PBMCs. As to subset: CD45RO+ cells pooled with CCR7-negative TemRA cells. V gene TRBV19 combines with J gene TRBJ1-1; D unclear. The TCR was taken from a man younger than 30 in good health. Some clones in this sample may be carry-over from other donors' samples. CDR3 amino acids: CASSMGPQLEAFF. CDR3 coding DNA: TGTGCCAGTAGTATGGGTCCACAGCTTGAAGCTTTCTTT. Full variable domain (remainder filled in from reference TRBV19 and TRBJ1-1): DGGITQSPKYLFRKEGQNVTLSCEQNLNHDAMYWYRQDPGQGLRLIYYSQIVNDFQKGDIAEGYSVSREKKESFPLTVTSAQKNPTAFYLCASSMGPQLEAFFGQGTRLTVV.